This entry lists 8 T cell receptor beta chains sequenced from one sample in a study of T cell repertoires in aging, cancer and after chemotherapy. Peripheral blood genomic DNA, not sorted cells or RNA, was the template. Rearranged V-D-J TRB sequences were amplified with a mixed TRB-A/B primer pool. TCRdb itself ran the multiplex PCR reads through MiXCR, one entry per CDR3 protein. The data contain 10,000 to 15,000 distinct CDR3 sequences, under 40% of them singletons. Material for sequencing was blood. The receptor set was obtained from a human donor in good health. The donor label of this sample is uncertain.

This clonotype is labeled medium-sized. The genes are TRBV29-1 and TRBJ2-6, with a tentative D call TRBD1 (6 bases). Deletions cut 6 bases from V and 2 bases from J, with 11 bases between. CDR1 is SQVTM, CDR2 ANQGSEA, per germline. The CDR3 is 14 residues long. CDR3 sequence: CSVKSGAGANVLTF. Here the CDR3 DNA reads TGCAGCGTGAAATCAGGGGCTGGGGCCAACGTCCTGACTTTC.

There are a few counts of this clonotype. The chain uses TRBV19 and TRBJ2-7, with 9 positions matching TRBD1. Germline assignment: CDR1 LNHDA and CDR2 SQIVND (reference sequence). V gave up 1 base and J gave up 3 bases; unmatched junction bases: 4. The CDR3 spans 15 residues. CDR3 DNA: TGTGCCAGTAGTATAGCCCTGGGACAGGGCTACGAGCAGTACTTC. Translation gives CASSIALGQGYEQYF.

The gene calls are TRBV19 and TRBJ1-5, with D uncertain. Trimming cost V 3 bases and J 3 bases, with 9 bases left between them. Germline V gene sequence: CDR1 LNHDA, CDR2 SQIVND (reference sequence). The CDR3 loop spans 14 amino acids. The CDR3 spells CASSIRQANQPQHF. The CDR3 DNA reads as TGTGCCAGTAGTATTCGCCAGGCCAATCAGCCCCAGCATTTT.

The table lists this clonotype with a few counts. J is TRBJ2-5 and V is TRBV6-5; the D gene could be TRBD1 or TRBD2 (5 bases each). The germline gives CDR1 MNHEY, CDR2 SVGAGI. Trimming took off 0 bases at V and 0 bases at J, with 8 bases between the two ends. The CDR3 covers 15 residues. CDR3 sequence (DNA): TGTGCCAGCAGTTACTCGGGACGCGACCAAGAGACCCAGTACTTC. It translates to CASSYSGRDQETQYF.

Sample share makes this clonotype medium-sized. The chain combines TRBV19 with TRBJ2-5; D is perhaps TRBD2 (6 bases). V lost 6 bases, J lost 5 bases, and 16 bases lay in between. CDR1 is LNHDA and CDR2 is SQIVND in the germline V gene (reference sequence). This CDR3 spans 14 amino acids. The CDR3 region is CASSSREMGETQYF. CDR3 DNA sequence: TGTGCCAGTAGCTCTCGGGAGATGGGCGAGACCCAGTACTTC.

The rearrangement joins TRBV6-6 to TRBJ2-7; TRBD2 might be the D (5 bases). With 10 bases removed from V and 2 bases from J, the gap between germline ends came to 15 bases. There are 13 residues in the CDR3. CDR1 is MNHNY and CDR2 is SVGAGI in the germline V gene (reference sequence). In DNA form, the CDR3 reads TGTGCCACCGGCCCGGGATCGGCCTACGAGCAGTACTTC. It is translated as CATGPGSAYEQYF.

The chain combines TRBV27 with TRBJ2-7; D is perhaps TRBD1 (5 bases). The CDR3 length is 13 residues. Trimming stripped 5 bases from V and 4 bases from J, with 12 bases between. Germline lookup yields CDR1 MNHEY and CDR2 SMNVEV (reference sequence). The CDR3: CASSRVGPYEQYF. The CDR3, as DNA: TGTGCCAGCAGTAGGGTGGGGCCTTACGAGCAGTACTTC.

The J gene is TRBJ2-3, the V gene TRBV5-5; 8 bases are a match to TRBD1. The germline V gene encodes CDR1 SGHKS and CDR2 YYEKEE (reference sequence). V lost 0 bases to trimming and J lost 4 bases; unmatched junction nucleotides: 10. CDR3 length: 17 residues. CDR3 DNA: TGTGCCAGCAGCTTGGTGGTTCAGGGGGCCGGGGCAGATACGCAGTATTTT. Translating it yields CASSLVVQGAGADTQYF. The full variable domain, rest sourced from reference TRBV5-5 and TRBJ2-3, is DAGVTQSPTHLIKTRGQQVTLRCSPISGHKSVSWYQQVLGQGPQFIFQYYEKEERGRGNFPDRFSARQFPNYSSELNVNALLLGDSALYLCASSLVVQGAGADTQYFGPGTRLTVL.